This T cell receptor (beta chain) was sequenced for a study of blood T cell repertoires in COVID-19. Across the study: The United States, Italy and Spain provided the acute and convalescent COVID-19 samples. Sources were T cells, B-cell-depleted T cells, or PBMCs; the material itself was cDNA or gDNA.

Recruited during active infection, patients (from Seattle) were subsequently followed longitudinally. This CDR3 has 17 residues. V dropped 6 bases and J dropped 3; count of bases not matched to a gene: 16. The germline CDR1 and CDR2 sequences are SNHLY and FYNNEI. This clone was recorded at least ten times. In the authors' workflow: Amplifying reference gene primers gave estimates of nucleated cell counts. Profiling relied on immunoSEQ multiplex PCR, and the TCRdb table lists in-frame clones only, not all of them. The V and J calls and clone size come from that table; D and trimming were worked out from the DNA. The sample shows roughly 180,000 clones, more than 80% of them seen only once.

The V call is TRBV2, the J call TRBJ2-7; 8 bases map to TRBD2. Material: peripheral blood. The clonotype originates from a woman in her thirties or forties with COVID-19, enrolled during active disease. The CDR3 region has the DNA TGTGCCAGCAGGAGGGCTGCACAGGGACTAGTAGGCTACGAGCAGTACTTC. Protein sequence: CASRRAAQGLVGYEQYF.